One sample yielded the 13 T cell receptor beta chains listed below, sequenced in a study of T cell repertoires in cytomegalovirus infection. TCRdb independently ran MiXCR on the reads; one entry per CDR3 protein. There are hundreds of thousands of distinct CDR3 sequences in the sample; roughly 31% occur only once, and about 14% lies in the top ten. These receptors have no known antigen. The sample in question was cultured CD8+ T cells from PBMCs, obtained from culture after CMV antigen stimulation. These receptors were taken from a human donor in good health (CMV status not recorded). Some clones in this sample may be carry-over from other donors' samples.

V is TRBV7-9 and J is TRBJ2-3; D gene ambiguous. Germline CDR1 and CDR2: SEHNR and FQNEAQ (reference sequence). Trimming left V 1 base short and J 2 bases short, with 10 bases between. CDR3 length: 15 amino acids. The DNA of the CDR3 is TGTGCCAGCAGCTTAGGCTACGTTTCCACAGATACGCAGTATTTT. This codes for CASSLGYVSTDTQYF.

This chain connects TRBV19 to TRBJ1-3; 7 bases are a match to TRBD1. The CDR3 has 16 amino acids. The V segment lost 5 bases and the J segment 2 bases; nucleotides outside the gene matches: 9. Germline V gene lookup returns CDR1 LNHDA and CDR2 SQIVND (reference sequence). In DNA form, the CDR3 reads TGTGCCAGTAGTGGATTCACAGGGGTGGCTGGAAACACCATATATTTT. Amino acid sequence: CASSGFTGVAGNTIYF.

The rearrangement links TRBV7-9 to TRBJ2-2, with D tentatively TRBD1 (6 bases). V was pared by 6 bases and J by 3 bases, with 14 bases between. The CDR3 runs to 15 residues. Germline V CDR1 and CDR2: SEHNR, FQNEAQ (reference sequence). CDR3 residues: CASRGAGTYTGELFF. The CDR3 region has the DNA TGTGCCAGCAGGGGAGCCGGGACATACACCGGGGAGCTGTTTTTT.

This clonotype was seen a handful of times. The chain employs TRBV19 and TRBJ2-1, with 8 bases aligning to TRBD2. Germline-derived CDR1 and CDR2 are LNHDA and SQIVND (reference sequence). This CDR3 contains 15 residues. V lost 1 base, J lost 7 bases, and 6 bases stayed unmatched. DNA for the CDR3: TGTGCCAGTAGTATAGTCACGGGGGGGCCGAATGAGCAGTTCTTC. It codes for CASSIVTGGPNEQFF.

The DNA of the CDR3 is TGTGCCAGCAGTTACTCAGGGCTTGCCTACGAGCAGTACGTC. It specifies CASSYSGLAYEQYV. This sequence joins TRBV6-6 and TRBJ2-7, with D unresolved. V was trimmed by 0 bases and J by 2 bases, leaving 8 bases between them. The CDR3 length is 14 residues. Per germline, CDR1 MNHNY and CDR2 SVGAGI (reference sequence).

This rearrangement joins TRBV7-3 to TRBJ2-1; TRBD1 matches at 9 bases. V was clipped by 5 bases and J by 4 bases; unmatched bases: 9. This CDR3 is 16 amino acids long. Germline V CDR1 and CDR2: SGHTA, FQGTGA. CDR3 amino acids: CASSPARDREYNEQFF. CDR3 DNA: TGTGCCAGCAGCCCCGCCCGGGACAGGGAATACAATGAGCAGTTCTTC.

The chain links TRBV2 to TRBJ2-7; 8 bases align to TRBD1. Germline lookup yields CDR1 SNHLY and CDR2 FYNNEI. The CDR3 is 13 amino acids. Unmatched junction bases numbered 5, after V lost 3 bases and J lost 7 bases. The CDR3 DNA sequence: TGTGCCAGCAGTGACAGGGGGCGCGGGGAGCAGTACTTC. This sequence encodes CASSDRGRGEQYF.

The sample holds many counts of this clonotype. The chain joins TRBV7-2 to TRBJ2-1, with no clear D. Germline CDR1 is SGHTA and CDR2 is FQGNSA. This CDR3 contains 12 residues. V lost 3 bases to trimming and J lost 5 bases, with 5 bases between them. The CDR3 reads CASSFADNEQFF. In DNA, the CDR3 is TGTGCCAGCAGCTTTGCTGACAATGAGCAGTTCTTC.

As to this clonotype: A much bigger clone sits one base away, suggesting this may be a read error. CDR3 bases: TGTGCCAGCAGCTTCATGGGGGAGACTGAAGCTTCCTTT. It encodes CASSFMGETEASF. The chain recombines TRBV7-8 with TRBJ1-1; D is perhaps TRBD1 (5 bases). Germline CDR1 is SGHVS and CDR2 is FQNEAQ. This CDR3 is 13 amino acids long. The full variable domain, its missing parts supplied by reference TRBV7-8 and TRBJ1-1, is GAGVSQSPRYKVAKRGQDVALRCDPISGHVSLFWYQQALGQGPEFLTYFQNEAQLDKSGLPSDRFFAERPEGSVSTLKIQRTQQEDSAVYLCASSFMGETEASFGQGTRLTVV.

The chain is built from TRBV27 and TRBJ2-7, with D perhaps matching TRBD1 (6 bases). This CDR3 comprises 16 residues. V was shortened by 0 bases and J by 3 bases, with 15 bases between the two germline ends. Germline CDR1 MNHEY, CDR2 SMNVEV (reference sequence). CDR3 nucleotide sequence: TGTGCCAGCAGTTTATCTTGGACAGCTCAATTCTACGAGCAGTACTTC. Translating gives CASSLSWTAQFYEQYF.

V gene TRBV7-6 combines with J gene TRBJ2-7; 8 bases match TRBD2. Losses at the gene ends were 5 bases for V and 3 bases for J; bases not matched to a gene: 9. Germline V CDR1 and CDR2: SGHVS, FNYEAQ. This CDR3 region has 15 residues. The CDR3 DNA follows: TGTGCCAGCAGCACCTACGGCGGGGGGATCTACGAGCAGTACTTC. It specifies CASSTYGGGIYEQYF.

This chain uses TRBV4-1 with TRBJ2-1, with TRBD2 matching 8 bases. The CDR3 sequence is 15 residues long. After removal of 4 bases from V and 9 bases from J, the junction contained 11 bases not matched to a gene. Germline V gives CDR1 MGHRA, CDR2 YSYEKL. The CDR3: CASSPDSGGEGEQFF. CDR3 in DNA: TGCGCCAGCAGCCCCGACAGCGGGGGCGAGGGTGAGCAGTTCTTC.

The genes are TRBV24-1 and TRBJ2-1, with unresolved D. V was cut by 6 bases and J by 8 bases, with 13 bases left in between. The CDR3 totals 13 residues. Germline V CDR1 and CDR2: KGHDR, SFDVKD. This chain's CDR3 is CATSSYTIHEQFF. As DNA, the CDR3 is TGTGCCACCAGTTCGTATACGATCCATGAGCAGTTCTTC.